This TCR beta chain was profiled in a study of T cells in Graves' hyperthyroidism and ophthalmopathy. V lost 0 bases and J lost 5, with 10 bases in between. Per the germline V gene, CDR1 is LGHDT and CDR2 is YNNKEL (reference sequence). CDR3 length: 14 amino acids. RNA transcripts provided the source from which TCR beta CDR3 regions were amplified. First-round RT-PCR targeting the TCR CDR3 was performed with the HTBI primer set. One entry per CDR3 protein results from TCRdb running MiXCR on the multiplex PCR reads. Here the sample spans around 250,000 distinct CDR3 sequences, about 16% being singletons. This clonotype was seen at least ten times. Patients showing uncontrolled infection, other autoimmune disease, pregnancy or lactation were ineligible. The PBMCs had their origin in around 9.1 ml of fresh peripheral blood.

The TCR was taken from a young woman with Graves' ophthalmopathy. The material sequenced was blood. The chain joins TRBV3-1 to TRBJ1-1, with D possibly matching TRBD1 (5 bases). In DNA form, the CDR3 reads TGTGCCAGCAGCCAAGAAGGGGCCGATACTGAAGCTTTCTTT. This codes for CASSQEGADTEAFF.